This TCR beta chain stems from a study of T cells in Graves' hyperthyroidism and ophthalmopathy (dated by TCRdb to between 2019 and 2020). In terms of the full investigation: Peripheral blood samples were taken at the time of initial diagnosis, prior to any treatment. A discovery cohort of 95 to 100 patients, about 44 with Graves' ophthalmopathy and 55 to 65 with stable Graves' hyperthyroidism, was used to find distinguishing TCR V-J signatures. An independent validation cohort of 18 to 20 hyperthyroidism patients and approximately 16 patients who later progressed to ophthalmopathy tested prospective prediction of ophthalmopathy. For training and testing, the 100 or so patients in the discovery cohort were randomly divided in a 7:3 ratio. In several Graves' hyperthyroidism patients, the study also compared T-cell repertoires from thyroid tissue with T-cell repertoires from blood. After sampling, hyperthyroidism patients received methimazole starting at 30 mg daily, and ophthalmopathy patients received high-dose intravenous methylprednisolone. According to the paper, TCR Vbeta CDR3 sequencing was carried out on some 140 peripheral blood samples, which came from under 50 ophthalmopathy, fewer than 80 hyperthyroidism and about 17 progressor patients. Overall results and qualifications from the work: No statistical method was used to set the sample size in advance, and investigators knew the group allocation. In validation, progression to ophthalmopathy was predicted by the model with 70% to 71% sensitivity and nearly 75% specificity, a median of about 6.8 months before onset. Ophthalmopathy was separated from stable hyperthyroidism by a 13 V-J signature model, with around 88% sensitivity and roughly 81% specificity obtained in cross-validation and 80%/75% obtained in testing. Blood samples also contained most of the expanded thyroid clonotypes (frequency above 0.001), which suggests that blood repertoires may reflect thyroid immune responses.

Moderately to severely active disease, a Clinical Activity Score of at least 3, a NOSPECS grade of at least 4, and a duration under 3 months were present in ophthalmopathy patients. Patients with uncontrolled infections, other autoimmune diseases, pregnancy or lactation were excluded. Clinical symptoms, serum thyroxine and TRAb, thyroid ultrasound, and orbital computed tomography formed the basis for the diagnoses. PBMCs were separated from 10 ml of fresh peripheral blood using Ficoll-Paque density gradient centrifugation. Total RNA was extracted with Trizol reagent, and quality was checked on an Agilent 2100 Bioanalyzer. The germline V gene sets CDR1 to SGHRS and CDR2 to YFSETQ. V is shortened by 0 bases, J by 0 bases, and the region joining them spans 10 bases. The CDR3 contains 16 residues, cysteine and phenylalanine counted. Only the CDR3 region is kept as DNA, spanning 48 bases read in frame from base 1.

TCR beta CDR3 regions were amplified from RNA transcripts. A first-round RT-PCR of the TCR CDR3 used the HTBI primer set with the Qiagen OneStep RT-PCR kit. The libraries were constructed in a second round of multiplex PCR and then size-selected and purified. Paired-end sequencing of the libraries was performed with 100 bp reads on an Illumina HiSeq2000. As for how the authors treated the data: SOAPnuke was used to process the raw data, with reads discarded if the reads contained adapters or uncalled bases, had a mean Phred below 15, or lacked an exact constant-primer or identifier match. COPE v1.2.5 was used to merge high-quality paired reads, and clonotypes were defined as unique nucleotide sequences. MiTCR v1.1 was used to align clonotypes to the IMGT TRBV, TRBD and TRBJ reference segments. The analysis was restricted to V-J combinations with a frequency above 0.0001, which together covered 99.2% of the repertoires. The TCS score was defined as F50 (clonal expansion) divided by E x V (chaos), with BLOSUM62-based TCRdist calculated between CDR3 peptides within each V-J. Welch's t-statistics and random forest reduced 500 to 550 V-J features to 13, which were used in a naive Bayes classifier (R e1071). TCRdb reran the public reads through fastp at Q25 and MiXCR, keeping productive beta chains. Each CDR3 protein gets just one entry, which takes the most common genes and DNA from the rows behind it. The V and J calls, along with clone size, are taken from TCRdb and not from the paper's own processing. The sample profile shows 390,000 or so distinct CDR3 sequences; 14% to 15% of them were found once. Roughly 13% of the sample is held by the ten biggest clonotypes.

This clonotype occurred many times. The target of this receptor is not known. Base qualities are missing; no much larger clone stands one base away. The rearranged segments are TRBV5-1 and TRBJ1-5, with the D gene call left open. This TCR derives from a man aged 18 to 30 with Graves' ophthalmopathy. What was sequenced was blood. CDR3 region: CASSLGRVYSNQPQHF. The sequence in DNA is TGCGCCAGCAGCTTGGGGCGGGTTTATAGCAATCAGCCCCAGCATTTT.